Presented here are 8 T cell receptor beta chains from one specimen sequenced in a study of long-term antiretroviral therapy in people with HIV. An immunoSEQ assay, version v3.0, was performed at survey level. Some clones are missing from TCRdb's copy, which holds only in-frame ones; the method was immunoSEQ multiplex PCR. The sample lists about 35,000 clones; about four fifths were seen once. The sample consisted of unsorted PBMCs, taken 3 years after starting antiretroviral therapy. Receptor source: a man aged 45-60 years with HIV.

This clone was seen only a few times. This chain connects TRBV2 to TRBJ1-6, with unresolved D. V lost 2 bases to trimming and J lost 0 bases, with 11 bases between them. Germline CDR1 reads SNHLY; CDR2 reads FYNNEI. The CDR3 is made up of 17 amino acids. In DNA, the CDR3 is TGTGCCAGCAGTGAATGGGCAGCCACCTCCTATAATTCACCCCTCCACTTT. Translating gives CASSEWAATSYNSPLHF.

V usage is TRBV30 and J usage is TRBJ2-3, with D possibly TRBD2 on 6 matching bases. The V and J ends lost 4 bases and 2 bases respectively, with 10 bases between them. The CDR3 covers 13 residues. The germline V gene has CDR1 GTSNPN and CDR2 SVGIG (reference sequence). The CDR3 region is CAWNRGNTDTQYF. CDR3 bases: TGTGCCTGGAATCGGGGGAACACAGATACGCAGTATTTT. Based on the CDR3 plus reference TRBV30 and TRBJ2-3, the full variable domain is SQTIHQWPATLVQPVGSPLSLECTVEGTSNPNLYWYRQAAGRGLQLLFYSVGIGQISSEVPQNLSASRPQDRQFILSSKKLLLSDSGFYLCAWNRGNTDTQYFGPGTRLTVL.

This clone was detected once. The V call is TRBV28, the J call TRBJ2-7; unclear D gene. V dropped 7 bases and J dropped 0 bases, with 16 bases sitting between them. Germline lookup yields CDR1 MDHEN and CDR2 SYDVKM. The CDR3 is 15 residues long. The DNA of the CDR3 is TGTGCCAGCACCCCGGGCTCTTTTAGCTCCTACGAGCAGTACTTC. Amino acids: CASTPGSFSSYEQYF.

The chain combines TRBV11-1 with TRBJ2-1, with 12 bases fitting TRBD1. CDR1 is SGHAT and CDR2 is FQDESV in the germline V gene (reference sequence). V was pared by 5 bases and J by 9 bases, with 8 bases of the junction left unmatched. The CDR3 runs 15 residues. The chain's CDR3 is CASSPPGQGAIEQFF. The DNA of the CDR3 is TGTGCCAGCAGCCCGCCGGGACAGGGGGCTATTGAGCAGTTCTTC.

This clone is a singleton in its sample. The CDR3, as DNA: TGTGCCAGCAGGAATAAGGGATCAGCCCACGAGCAGTACTTC. Encoded protein: CASRNKGSAHEQYF. The chain couples TRBV27 to TRBJ2-7; no reliable D call. Germline assignment: CDR1 MNHEY and CDR2 SMNVEV (reference sequence). The CDR3 covers 14 residues. V was pared by 6 bases and J by 5 bases, with 17 bases between.

The chain recombines TRBV5-5 with TRBJ2-1; unclear D gene. Trimming stripped 2 bases from V and 3 bases from J, with 9 bases between. This CDR3 is 14 amino acids long. Germline lookup yields CDR1 SGHKS and CDR2 YYEKEE (reference sequence). The CDR3 loop reads CASSFWAGYNEQFF. DNA of the CDR3: TGTGCCAGCAGCTTTTGGGCAGGCTACAATGAGCAGTTCTTC.

This clone showed up just once. The rearrangement uses TRBV7-2 and TRBJ2-7; 9 bases are shared with TRBD1. This CDR3 spans 15 amino acids. J lost 8 bases, V lost 0 bases, and 8 bases had no gene match. Germline CDR1 reads SGHTA; CDR2 reads FQGNSA. The CDR3 DNA sequence: TGTGCCAGCAGCTTAGCCGGGGACAGGGCCCGCCAGCAGTACTTC. Translating gives CASSLAGDRARQQYF.

In this sample, this clone turned up a few times. The J gene is TRBJ2-2, the V gene TRBV5-6; D might be TRBD1 (6 bases). The CDR3 sequence is 16 residues long. Trimming removed 4 bases from V and 5 bases from J, with 18 bases in between. CDR1 and CDR2 (germline): SGHDT, YYEEEE. CDR3 sequence: CASSLGEQGGTGELFF. CDR3 nucleotide sequence: TGTGCCAGCAGCCTGGGGGAACAGGGCGGGACCGGGGAGCTGTTTTTT.